Following are 9 T cell receptor beta chains from one sample sequenced in a study of blood T cell repertoires in COVID-19. TCRdb's table, derived via immunoSEQ multiplex PCR, lists solely in-frame clones and lacks some. The data hold around 110,000 clones, with about nine tenths observed a single time. Sequencing was done on a sample of peripheral blood. The origin of the receptors is a human donor with active COVID-19. The donor label of this sample is uncertain.

The gene calls are TRBV7-3 and TRBJ2-5; a possible D gene is TRBD2 (6 bases). Germline loops: CDR1 SGHTA, CDR2 FQGTGA. Trimming cost V 2 bases and J 3 bases, with 13 bases left between them. The CDR3 length is 15 residues. The CDR3 is CASSLGFGGEETQYF. The CDR3 nucleotides read TGTGCCAGCAGCTTAGGGTTCGGGGGTGAAGAGACCCAGTACTTC.

DNA for the CDR3: TGTGCCAGCAGCCAGGACAGGGGAATGGGTAGCAATCAGCCCCAGCATTTT. It is translated as CASSQDRGMGSNQPQHF. J is TRBJ1-5 and V is TRBV7-9; 9 bases map to TRBD1. Germline CDR1 SEHNR, CDR2 FQNEAQ (reference sequence). The CDR3 runs 17 residues. Trimming removed 5 bases from V and 0 bases from J; junction bases left unmatched: 8.

V is TRBV4-3 and J is TRBJ2-1, with 10 positions matching TRBD2. Unmatched junction bases numbered 11, after V lost 8 bases and J lost 7 bases. The germline V gene has CDR1 LGHNA and CDR2 YSLEER. This CDR3 has 15 amino acids. CDR3 nucleotides: TGCGCCAGCGCTTCAAGCGGGGGGGCCAGTAATGAGCAGTTCTTC. Translating it yields CASASSGGASNEQFF.

The chain recombines TRBV4-3 with TRBJ1-6; weak D call: TRBD1 (6 bases). There are 15 residues in the CDR3. Germline-derived CDR1 and CDR2 are LGHNA and YSLEER. The V end lost 4 bases, the J end lost 9 bases, and 16 bases lay between the germline ends. The CDR3 nucleotides are TGCGCCAGCAGCCGAGAAAACAGGGTTGGTTCACCCCTCCACTTT. It codes for CASSRENRVGSPLHF.

The CDR3 reads CASSSQISANNEQFF. In nucleotides, the CDR3 is TGCGCCAGCAGCTCCCAGATTAGCGCCAACAATGAGCAGTTCTTC. The chain joins TRBV5-1 to TRBJ2-1, with a possible D match to TRBD2 (5 bases). The V gene's germline CDR1 is SGHRS and CDR2 YFSETQ. CDR3 length equals 15 residues. V shed 3 bases and J shed 5 bases, with 15 bases lying between them.

The rearrangement links TRBV6-5 to TRBJ1-1, with TRBD1 identical over 7 bases. This CDR3 region has 14 residues. J gave up 4 bases and V 7 bases, and 9 bases lay outside the gene matches. Germline V gives CDR1 MNHEY, CDR2 SVGAGI. The CDR3 DNA reads as TGTGCCAGCAAGGAACGGTCAGGGGGCACTGAAGCTTTCTTT. Encoded protein: CASKERSGGTEAFF.

On this clone: One end of the junction does not line up with germline, which may come from a read error. The V and J genes are TRBV7-6 and TRBJ1-2; D is perhaps TRBD1 (6 bases). Looked up from germline, CDR1 is SGHVS and CDR2 is FNYEAQ. The CDR3 contains 16 residues. The CDR3 loop reads CASSLMSQGTNDGYTF. CDR3 in DNA: TGTGCCAGCAGCCTGATGAGTCAGGGGACTAACGATGGCTACACCTTC.

This clone turned up a few times. The genes are TRBV6-2 or TRBV6-3 and TRBJ1-6, with D possibly being TRBD1 (5 bases). This CDR3 is 19 amino acids long. CDR1 MNHEY and CDR2 SVGEGT come from the germline V gene. V dropped 5 bases and J dropped 0 bases, with 20 bases sitting between them. CDR3 sequence (DNA): TGTGCCAGCAGTCCGATGGGGGGTAAGGCGACCTCCTATAATTCACCCCTCCACTTT. Residues: CASSPMGGKATSYNSPLHF.

The chain links TRBV14 to TRBJ2-7; possible D gene TRBD1, 5 bases. V was trimmed by 4 bases and J by 1 base, leaving 11 bases between them. The length of the CDR3 is 14 residues. Germline V lookup: CDR1 SGHDN, CDR2 FVKESK. Here the CDR3 DNA reads TGTGCCAGCAGCCTGACAGAGAATTCCTACGAGCAGTACTTC. Translated: CASSLTENSYEQYF.